The next 22 T cell receptor beta chains were all read from a single sample in a study of regulatory T cells in long-lasting Graves disease. The time point here: newly diagnosed GD, antithyroid drugs for less than 3 months. The TCR library was made from RNA that had been extracted from PBMCs in TRIzol. In building TCR beta libraries, iRepertoire HTBI primers were used together with Arm-PCR of CDR3 regions. In TCRdb, the multiplex PCR reads were re-called with MiXCR into one record per CDR3 protein. The table lists about 350,000 distinct CDR3 sequences, 16% of them singletons. This same sample was also part of a study on T cells in Graves' hyperthyroidism and ophthalmopathy.

The sequencing used peripheral blood mononuclear cells (PBMCs), collected at new diagnosis, from a patient treated with antithyroid drugs. Every receptor here comes from a woman younger than 30 with Graves disease.

This clonotype was observed many times. The chain joins TRBV5-1 to TRBJ2-2; 9 nucleotides match TRBD1. V was clipped by 4 bases and J by 3 bases; unmatched bases: 4. The CDR3 contains 15 residues. CDR1 SGHRS and CDR2 YFSETQ come from the germline V gene. As DNA, the CDR3 is TGCGCCAGCAGCCCTGGACAGGGGCACACCGGGGAGCTGTTTTTT. This translates into CASSPGQGHTGELFF. Filled out from reference TRBV5-1 and TRBJ2-2, the complete variable domain reads KAGVTQTPRYLIKTRGQQVTLSCSPISGHRSVSWYQQTPGQGLQFLFEYFSETQRNKGNFPGRFSGRQFSNSRSEMNVSTLELGDSALYLCASSPGQGHTGELFFGEGSRLTVL.

A word on this clonotype: A far larger clone differs by one base, so this is likely a read error. The chain joins TRBV20-1 to TRBJ2-1; 10 bases line up with TRBD2. Trimming removed 0 bases from V and 10 bases from J; junction bases left unmatched: 9. The CDR3 spans 15 residues. Germline CDR1 and CDR2: DFQATT and SNEGSKA (reference sequence). As DNA, the CDR3 is TGCAGTGCTAGAGATTTGAGCGGGGGGGTCCCCGAGCAGTTCTTC. It specifies CSARDLSGGVPEQFF.

This clonotype was seen ten or more times. The chain carries TRBV6-5 and TRBJ1-5; D is perhaps TRBD1 (6 bases). This CDR3 has 16 amino acids. V lost 1 base and J 2 bases, leaving 12 bases between the germline ends. The germline gives CDR1 MNHEY, CDR2 SVGAGI. The CDR3 nucleotides read TGTGCCAGCAGTTACTTCCCAGGGGCGGGCAATCAGCCCCAGCATTTT. This gives the protein CASSYFPGAGNQPQHF.

The chain joins TRBV29-1 to TRBJ2-1, with 8 bases aligning to TRBD1. The CDR3 covers 15 residues. The V gene's germline CDR1 is SQVTM and CDR2 ANQGSEA. V was clipped by 7 bases and J by 6 bases; unmatched bases: 14. CDR3 amino acids: CSGRGQGLAGNEQFF. CDR3 DNA sequence: TGCAGCGGCCGTGGACAGGGTTTGGCAGGCAATGAGCAGTTCTTC.

The rearrangement joins TRBV18 to TRBJ1-6; no definite D call. CDR1 and CDR2 (germline): KGHSH, LQKENI. Deletions cut 5 bases from V and 5 bases from J, with 10 bases between. The CDR3 runs to 14 residues. The CDR3 DNA reads TGTGCCAGCTCAGCACAAGCTAATAATTCACCCCTCCACTTT. This codes for CASSAQANNSPLHF.

This clonotype was seen many times. The rearrangement uses TRBV12-3 or TRBV12-4 and TRBJ1-2; D remains unclear. V lost 5 bases, J lost 3 bases, and 13 bases lay in between. CDR3 size: 14 residues. CDR3 bases: TGTGCCAGCAGTCCCCGTGGAGCTTACTATGGCTACACCTTC. It is translated as CASSPRGAYYGYTF.

This clonotype has a handful of counts. This chain links TRBV29-1 with TRBJ2-7; D gene unclear. The V gene's germline CDR1 is SQVTM and CDR2 ANQGSEA. The V and J ends lost 2 bases and 3 bases respectively, with 8 bases between them. There are 12 residues in the CDR3. Here the CDR3 reads CSVEWQNYEQYF. DNA of the CDR3: TGCAGCGTTGAATGGCAGAACTACGAGCAGTACTTC.

The sample holds many counts of this clonotype. The genes are TRBV2 and TRBJ1-6; D is uncertain. The CDR3 totals 16 residues. Trimming stripped 3 bases from V and 0 bases from J, with 9 bases between. The germline gives CDR1 SNHLY, CDR2 FYNNEI. CDR3 sequence: CASSDSSGSYNSPLHF. DNA for the CDR3: TGTGCCAGCAGTGACTCAAGCGGCTCCTATAATTCACCCCTCCACTTT.

The CDR3 region is CASSESWTGTPDTQYF. CDR3 in DNA: TGTGCCAGCAGTGAATCGTGGACAGGGACCCCAGATACGCAGTATTTT. This sequence joins TRBV6-2 or TRBV6-3 and TRBJ2-3, with 8 bases fitting TRBD1. CDR3 length equals 16 residues. With V trimmed by 5 bases and J by 4 bases, 11 bases remained unmatched. Germline V CDR1 and CDR2: MNHEY, SVGEGT.

The chain is built from TRBV7-2 and TRBJ2-3; 7 nucleotides match TRBD2. CDR1 is SGHTA and CDR2 is FQGNSA in the germline V gene. With V trimmed by 2 bases and J by 4 bases, 9 bases remained unmatched. CDR3 size: 16 residues. Here the CDR3 DNA reads TGTGCCAGCAGCTTAAGGAGGGGCGGGAGTGCAGATACGCAGTATTTT. It yields the protein CASSLRRGGSADTQYF.

This clonotype was seen a handful of times. The chain is built from TRBV4-2 and TRBJ2-7, with a weak D call TRBD1 (6 bases). Germline assignment: CDR1 LGHNA and CDR2 YNFKEQ. The CDR3 is made up of 16 amino acids. The ends were cut back, 0 bases at V and 7 bases at J, with 19 bases in the middle. The DNA of the CDR3 is TGTGCCAGCAGCCAAGATGTGGCTAGCAGGGGCCAGGAGCAGTACTTC. Its protein product is CASSQDVASRGQEQYF.

This clonotype was seen at least ten times. The V call is TRBV30, the J call TRBJ2-7; D might be TRBD1 or TRBD2, each matching 5 bases. Looked up from germline, CDR1 is GTSNPN and CDR2 is SVGIG (reference sequence). V lost 5 bases to trimming and J lost 0 bases, with 14 bases between them. The CDR3 length is 14 residues. The CDR3 reads CAWGDRRTSYEQYF. The DNA of the CDR3 is TGTGCCTGGGGGGACCGGCGGACCTCCTACGAGCAGTACTTC.

This clonotype has ten or more counts. The gene calls are TRBV10-3 and TRBJ2-3; D not resolved. Trimming left V 4 bases short and J 2 bases short, with 16 bases between. The CDR3 sequence is 16 residues long. CDR1 and CDR2 from the germline V gene are ENHRY and SYGVKD. The CDR3 loop is CAISVKTGPLTDTQYF. In nucleotides, the CDR3 is TGTGCCATCAGTGTCAAGACCGGACCTCTCACAGATACGCAGTATTTT.

This clonotype was seen many times. The V and J genes are TRBV28 and TRBJ2-7; tentatively, D is TRBD1 (6 bases). There are 15 residues in the CDR3. Trimming removed 5 bases from V and 6 bases from J, with 20 bases in between. Germline V CDR1 and CDR2: MDHEN, SYDVKM. The DNA for the CDR3 is TGTGCCAGCAGTGTCGTGGGTCATGGGGGCCTCGAGCAGTACTTC. This encodes CASSVVGHGGLEQYF. Full variable domain (outside the CDR3, taken from reference TRBV28 and TRBJ2-7): DVKVTQSSRYLVKRTGEKVFLECVQDMDHENMFWYRQDPGLGLRLIYFSYDVKMKEKGDIPEGYSVSREKKERFSLILESASTNQTSMYLCASSVVGHGGLEQYFGPGTRLTVT.

There are a few counts of this clonotype. CDR3 DNA: TGCGCCAGCAGTGAAACCGCCTACTACGAGCAGTACTTC. This sequence encodes CASSETAYYEQYF. The chain employs TRBV10-2 and TRBJ2-7; D is unresolved. The germline V gene has CDR1 WSHSY and CDR2 SAAADI. V lost 3 bases and J 3 bases, leaving 9 bases between the germline ends. CDR3 length equals 13 residues.

This clonotype has at least ten counts. This sequence joins TRBV28 and TRBJ1-2; D remains ambiguous. The CDR3 has 14 amino acids. The V end lost 1 base, the J end lost 8 bases, and 14 bases lay between the germline ends. CDR1 MDHEN and CDR2 SYDVKM come from the germline V gene. The CDR3 loop is CASSLSVRLRGYTF. The CDR3 region has the DNA TGTGCCAGCAGTTTATCGGTCCGTCTGAGAGGCTACACCTTC.

This clonotype showed up many times. This chain uses TRBV5-1 with TRBJ2-3; 7 nucleotides align to TRBD1. The germline gives CDR1 SGHRS, CDR2 YFSETQ. Trimming took 4 bases from V and 2 from J; bases not matched to a gene: 16. CDR3 length equals 18 residues. The CDR3 nucleotides read TGCGCCAGCAGCAGGAGCCAATTGGGACAGCGATACACAGATACGCAGTATTTT. It yields the protein CASSRSQLGQRYTDTQYF.

This chain joins TRBV14 and TRBJ2-5, with unresolved D. The CDR3 sequence is 15 residues long. From germline, CDR1 is SGHDN and CDR2 FVKESK. The V and J ends lost 1 base and 1 base respectively, with 10 bases between them. The CDR3 protein is CASSQVRGAQETQYF. CDR3 sequence (DNA): TGTGCCAGCAGCCAAGTTCGTGGTGCCCAAGAGACCCAGTACTTC.

This clonotype was seen ten or more times. The V gene is TRBV6-1, the J gene TRBJ1-4; D uncertain. This CDR3 is 15 amino acids long. Trimming stripped 5 bases from V and 10 bases from J, with 20 bases between. Looked up from germline, CDR1 is MNHNS and CDR2 is SASEGT. The CDR3 sequence is CASSLRRQALGKLFF. The CDR3 region has the DNA TGTGCCAGCAGTCTTCGAAGGCAGGCATTGGGAAAACTGTTTTTT.

In regard to this clonotype: This may stem from a read error, because a much larger clone lies one nucleotide away. V and J are TRBV30 and TRBJ1-1, with D unclear. This CDR3 region has 13 residues. CDR1 GTSNPN and CDR2 SVGIG come from the germline V gene (reference sequence). V was trimmed by 4 bases and J by 4 bases, leaving 13 bases between them. The CDR3 region is CAWNSLMGTEAFF. The CDR3 DNA reads TGTGCCTGGAATTCCCTGATGGGCACTGAAGCTTTCTTT.

This rearrangement joins TRBV7-2 to TRBJ2-1; 11 positions agree with TRBD1. The CDR3 runs to 15 residues. The germline gives CDR1 SGHTA, CDR2 FQGNSA. Trimming at V came to 5 bases and at J to 7 bases, leaving 7 bases not matched to a gene. Here the CDR3 reads CASSVGQGGRNEQFF. Here the CDR3 DNA reads TGTGCCAGCAGCGTGGGACAGGGGGGAAGGAATGAGCAGTTCTTC.

This clonotype has just a few counts. The chain couples TRBV20-1 to TRBJ1-6, with D unresolved. Germline V gene sequence: CDR1 DFQATT, CDR2 SNEGSKA (reference sequence). The germline V and J ends were trimmed by 5 bases and 7 bases, with 18 bases remaining between them. The CDR3 length is 15 residues. The CDR3 loop is CSAPPPAGRNSPLHF. The CDR3 coding sequence is TGCAGTGCTCCACCCCCTGCAGGACGAAATTCACCCCTCCACTTT.